This is a list of T cell receptor beta chains from one sample in a study of CD8+ T cells in alopecia areata. Here immunoSEQ multiplex PCR was the method, and the copy in TCRdb shows in-frame clones only, minus some. The sample lists some 210,000 clones, under 70% occurring once. The sequenced sample was CD4+ T cells sorted from blood, obtained around week 42, from a patient treated with tofacitinib. The receptors derive from a human donor with alopecia areata. Each CDR3 is given with its conserved first and last residue. The order of the fields is D gene, V gene, J gene, clone size, CDR3 protein, CDR3 DNA. D genes are given only for firm matches. Rows give clone size only sometimes, using once, few, many, or a class for an expanded clone.

>NA|TRBV7-2|TRBJ2-3|NA
CASRSGQSTDTQYF
TGTGCCAGCAGGAGCGGGCAAAGCACAGATACGCAGTATTTT
>NA|TRBV29-1|TRBJ1-1|NA
CSVEGVQRNTEAFF
TGCAGCGTTGAAGGCGTACAACGAAACACTGAAGCTTTCTTT
>NA|TRBV5-6|TRBJ1-2|NA
CASSRSYGYTF
TGTGCCAGCAGCCGGAGCTATGGCTACACCTTC
>NA|TRBV25-1|TRBJ1-3|NA
CASRKGVDTIYF
TGTGCCAGCCGGAAGGGGGTAGACACCATATATTTT
>TRBD1|TRBV10-3|TRBJ1-1|once
CAIGGQKNTEAFF
TGTGCCATTGGGGGACAGAAGAACACTGAAGCTTTCTTT
>NA|TRBV25-1|TRBJ1-2|NA
CASSEFGSGANYGYTF
TGTGCCAGCAGTGAATTCGGGTCAGGAGCTAACTATGGCTACACCTTC
>TRBD2|TRBV7-6|TRBJ2-3|NA
CASSSSSGETDTQYF
TGTGCCAGCAGCTCTTCTAGCGGGGAGACAGATACGCAGTATTTT
>NA|TRBV27|TRBJ2-3|NA
CASTRRSTSTDTQYF
TGTGCCAGCACCCGGCGGTCTACTAGCACAGATACGCAGTATTTT
>NA|TRBV2|TRBJ2-1|NA
CANSGPSLDEQFF
TGTGCCAACTCGGGACCCTCTCTCGATGAGCAGTTCTTC
>NA|TRBV29-1|TRBJ1-2|NA
CSVDQGHGYTF
TGCAGCGTTGATCAGGGGCATGGCTACACCTTC
>TRBD1|TRBV29-1|TRBJ2-1|few
CSAGTGTYNEQFF
TGCAGTGCCGGGACAGGGACGTACAATGAGCAGTTCTTC
>NA|TRBV5-1|TRBJ2-3|NA
CASSLLAEGNTDTQYF
TGCGCCAGCAGCTTGTTGGCAGAAGGAAACACAGATACGCAGTATTTT
>TRBD2|TRBV4-1|TRBJ2-3|few
CASSRILAKNTDTQYF
TGCGCCAGCAGCCGGATACTAGCGAAAAACACAGATACGCAGTATTTT
>NA|TRBV30|TRBJ1-5|NA
CAWSTGTSNQPQHF
TGTGCCTGGAGTACAGGGACTAGCAATCAGCCCCAGCATTTT
>TRBD2|TRBV29-1|TRBJ2-1|NA
CSVESGLAGVNEQFF
TGCAGCGTTGAGTCGGGCCTAGCGGGGGTTAATGAGCAGTTCTTC
>TRBD1|TRBV5-6|TRBJ1-2|NA
CASSPTDRGYGYTF
TGTGCCAGCAGCCCTACCGACAGGGGATATGGCTACACCTTC
>NA|TRBV4-3|TRBJ2-4|NA
CASSQVRRDPVQYF
TGCGCCAGCAGCCAAGTCCGGAGGGACCCGGTTCAGTACTTC
>NA|TRBV29-1|TRBJ1-4|NA
CSSELRPEKLFF
TGCAGCTCAGAATTGCGTCCTGAAAAACTGTTTTTT
>NA|TRBV29-1|TRBJ1-2|NA
CSVGGRQSYGYTF
TGCAGCGTTGGGGGCAGGCAAAGCTATGGCTACACCTTC
>TRBD2|TRBV4-3|TRBJ2-7|few
CASSQEASGGTGYEQYF
TGCGCCAGCAGCCAAGAAGCTAGCGGGGGGACCGGGTACGAGCAGTACTTC
>TRBD2|TRBV18|TRBJ2-1|NA
CASSPPNGGTRGNEQFF
TGTGCCAGCTCACCACCGAACGGGGGGACCCGGGGCAATGAGCAGTTCTTC
>TRBD1|TRBV2|TRBJ2-1|NA
CASSGTGVINEQFF
TGTGCCAGCTCCGGGACAGGGGTTATCAATGAGCAGTTCTTC
>TRBD2|TRBV11-2|TRBJ2-1|NA
CASSISGGANEQFF
TGTGCCAGCAGCATTAGCGGGGGGGCCAATGAGCAGTTCTTC
>NA|TRBV11-3|TRBJ2-3|NA
CASSPRGTDTQYF
TGTGCCAGCAGCCCCCGGGGCACAGATACGCAGTATTTT
>NA|TRBV2|TRBJ2-7|NA
CASGGAGEQYF
TGTGCCAGCGGGGGTGCTGGCGAGCAGTACTTC
>TRBD2|TRBV7-2|TRBJ2-5|NA
CASSQNSGGASETQYF
TGTGCCAGCAGCCAGAATAGCGGGGGGGCCTCAGAGACCCAGTACTTC
>NA|TRBV11-2|TRBJ2-7|NA
CASSLEMGTYEQYF
TGTGCCAGCAGCTTAGAGATGGGAACCTACGAGCAGTACTTC
>TRBD2|TRBV7-7|TRBJ2-3|few
CASSQGLAGSDTQYF
TGTGCCAGCAGCCAGGGACTAGCGGGGTCAGATACGCAGTATTTT
>NA|TRBV7-2|TRBJ2-5|NA
CASSLGQLQETQYF
TGTGCCAGCAGCTTAGGTCAGTTGCAAGAGACCCAGTACTTC
>NA|TRBV10-3|TRBJ2-3|few
CAISESQAGRTDTQYF
TGTGCCATCAGTGAGTCCCAGGCGGGGCGCACAGATACGCAGTATTTT
>NA|TRBV30|TRBJ2-2|NA
CAWFVGSTGELFF
TGTGCCTGGTTCGTTGGTTCCACCGGGGAGCTGTTTTTT
>TRBD1|TRBV13|TRBJ2-2|NA
CASSEIQGALTGELFF
TGTGCCAGCAGCGAAATACAGGGGGCGCTCACCGGGGAGCTGTTTTTT